This is a list of T cell receptor beta chains from one sample in a study of blood T cell repertoires in COVID-19. Profiled with immunoSEQ multiplex PCR; TCRdb holds only in-frame clones, not every one. Of 150,000 or so clones listed, around nine tenths are singletons. The sample taken for sequencing was peripheral blood. The receptors originated from a woman in her sixties or seventies with COVID-19, enrolled during active disease. CDR3s include the opening cysteine and the closing phenylalanine or tryptophan. The order of the fields is clone size, D gene, J gene, V gene, CDR3 protein, CDR3 DNA. The D gene is left open where the match is weak. Expanded clones are given a class, and other clones once, few, many or no size at all.

abundance: .; d_gene: TRBD1; j_gene: TRBJ1-5; v_gene: TRBV28; CDR3aa: CASTETGELLQPQHF; CDR3nt: TGTGCCAGCACCGAGACAGGGGAGCTCCTTCAGCCCCAGCATTTT
abundance: once; d_gene: .; j_gene: TRBJ1-3; v_gene: TRBV28; CDR3aa: CASRLIDTIYF; CDR3nt: TGTGCCAGCAGACTGATCGACACCATATATTTT
abundance: .; d_gene: .; j_gene: TRBJ2-1; v_gene: TRBV7-2; CDR3aa: CASSLAVTAPTNEQFF; CDR3nt: TGTGCCAGCAGCTTAGCGGTGACAGCGCCAACAAATGAGCAGTTCTTC
abundance: .; d_gene: .; j_gene: TRBJ1-4; v_gene: TRBV27; CDR3aa: CASSEWAGNEKLFF; CDR3nt: TGTGCCAGCAGTGAATGGGCAGGTAATGAAAAACTGTTTTTT
abundance: few; d_gene: .; j_gene: TRBJ1-2; v_gene: TRBV6-4; CDR3aa: CASSDQEAGYTF; CDR3nt: TGTGCCAGCAGTGACCAGGAAGCTGGCTACACCTTC
abundance: .; d_gene: .; j_gene: TRBJ2-7; v_gene: TRBV28; CDR3aa: CASSLYSEQYF; CDR3nt: TGTGCCAGCAGTTTGTACTCCGAGCAGTACTTC
abundance: .; d_gene: TRBD2; j_gene: TRBJ2-5; v_gene: TRBV13; CDR3aa: CASSPPGLAGAPQYF; CDR3nt: TGTGCCAGCAGCCCCCCCGGACTAGCGGGGGCCCCGCAGTACTTC
abundance: .; d_gene: TRBD1; j_gene: TRBJ2-1; v_gene: TRBV11-2; CDR3aa: CASSDPGQVSSYNEQFF; CDR3nt: TGTGCCAGCAGCGACCCGGGACAGGTGAGCTCCTACAATGAGCAGTTCTTC
abundance: few; d_gene: .; j_gene: TRBJ1-6; v_gene: TRBV14; CDR3aa: CASSQVRTDQNSPLHF; CDR3nt: TGTGCCAGCAGCCAAGTTCGGACAGACCAAAATTCACCCCTCCACTTT
abundance: once; d_gene: .; j_gene: TRBJ2-6; v_gene: TRBV5-1; CDR3aa: CASSLGQSSSGANVLTF; CDR3nt: TGCGCCAGCAGCTTGGGACAGTCGTCCTCTGGGGCCAACGTCCTGACTTTC
abundance: .; d_gene: TRBD2; j_gene: TRBJ2-3; v_gene: TRBV5-1; CDR3aa: CASSPGLAVMVVTQYF; CDR3nt: TGCGCCAGCAGCCCCGGACTAGCGGTGATGGTGGTTACGCAGTATTTT
abundance: .; d_gene: .; j_gene: TRBJ1-1; v_gene: TRBV11-3; CDR3aa: CASSYRQDGAEAFF; CDR3nt: TGTGCCAGCAGCTACCGACAGGACGGCGCTGAAGCTTTCTTT
abundance: .; d_gene: .; j_gene: TRBJ1-5; v_gene: TRBV12-3/TRBV12-4; CDR3aa: CASSQDRNQPQHF; CDR3nt: TGTGCCAGCAGTCAAGACAGGAATCAGCCCCAGCATTTT
abundance: .; d_gene: .; j_gene: TRBJ1-5; v_gene: TRBV6-5; CDR3aa: CATGAGNQPQHF; CDR3nt: TGTGCCACAGGAGCGGGCAATCAGCCCCAGCATTTT
abundance: .; d_gene: .; j_gene: TRBJ2-7; v_gene: TRBV28; CDR3aa: CASSYQGPQEEQYF; CDR3nt: TGTGCCAGCAGTTATCAGGGGCCGCAAGAAGAGCAGTACTTC
abundance: .; d_gene: TRBD1; j_gene: TRBJ2-5; v_gene: TRBV11-1; CDR3aa: CASSLRQGLVETQYF; CDR3nt: TGTGCCAGCAGCTTACGACAGGGCTTGGTGGAGACCCAGTACTTC